These 27 T cell receptor beta chains originate from one sample sequenced in a study of response to subunit inactivated influenza vaccine. TCRdb recomputed calls from the RT-PCR reads with MiXCR, one row per CDR3 protein. The sample yields hundreds of thousands of distinct CDR3 sequences, about 14% seen once. Source: PBMCs from blood, taken 14 days before vaccination. These receptors originate from a man aged 50 to 59 who received an inactivated influenza vaccine.

This chain uses TRBV20-1 with TRBJ2-1, with a tentative D call TRBD2 (5 bases). The CDR3 has 13 residues. The V gene's germline CDR1 is DFQATT and CDR2 SNEGSKA (reference sequence). Between the trimmed V and J ends, which lost 2 bases and 3 bases, there was a span of 8 bases. The CDR3 bases are TGCAGTGCTAGAATCGGGAACTACAATGAGCAGTTCTTC. This codes for CSARIGNYNEQFF.

This clonotype was picked up a small number of times. This sequence joins TRBV7-2 and TRBJ2-1; D is perhaps TRBD1 or TRBD2 (5 bases each). The CDR3 has 14 amino acids. Per germline, CDR1 SGHTA and CDR2 FQGNSA. V was cut by 1 base and J by 7 bases, with 11 bases left in between. CDR3 in amino acids: CASSLVRAGNEQFF. For the CDR3, the DNA is TGTGCCAGCAGCTTAGTCAGGGCGGGTAATGAGCAGTTCTTC.

The chain is built from TRBV7-3 and TRBJ2-7; 9 nucleotides align to TRBD2. The V segment lost 1 base and the J segment 4 bases; nucleotides outside the gene matches: 5. Germline V gene lookup returns CDR1 SGHTA and CDR2 FQGTGA. The CDR3 is made up of 15 amino acids. The CDR3 DNA is TGTGCCAGCAGCTTAAATGGCGGGAGGGTTTACGAGCAGTACTTC. This codes for CASSLNGGRVYEQYF.

The chain is built from TRBV7-8 and TRBJ2-3, with 9 bases aligning to TRBD2. This CDR3 contains 15 residues. The trim removed 2 bases at V and 1 base at J, leaving 1 base unmatched. Germline V gene sequence: CDR1 SGHVS, CDR2 FQNEAQ. CDR3 protein: CASSLQRGGTDTQYF. The CDR3 DNA sequence: TGTGCCAGCAGCTTACAGCGGGGGGGCACAGATACGCAGTATTTT.

This clonotype was seen many times. Here the CDR3 reads CASSPTGVYEQYF. CDR3 coding DNA: TGTGCCAGCAGTCCGACAGGGGTCTACGAGCAGTACTTC. J is TRBJ2-7 and V is TRBV12-3 or TRBV12-4; 8 nucleotides match TRBD1. The CDR3 is 13 residues long. V lost 5 bases and J lost 3; bases outside the gene matches: 3.

This clonotype showed up many times. The rearrangement uses TRBV6-2 or TRBV6-3 and TRBJ1-5; D is ambiguous. CDR1 is MNHEY, CDR2 SVGEGT, per germline. Trimming took off 0 bases at V and 1 base at J, with 10 bases between the two ends. The CDR3 spans 16 residues. CDR3 amino acids: CASSYSPGRSNQPQHF. The CDR3 DNA reads TGTGCCAGCAGTTACTCTCCGGGTCGAAGCAATCAGCCCCAGCATTTT.

The chain couples TRBV15 to TRBJ2-1, with 9 bases aligning to TRBD2. Germline V lookup: CDR1 LNHNV, CDR2 YYDKDF (reference sequence). The CDR3 length is 16 residues. J lost 8 bases, V lost 0 bases, and 8 bases had no gene match. CDR3 nucleotide sequence: TGTGCCACCAGCAGAGATTTAATAGCGGGGGACCATGAGCAGTTCTTC. Protein sequence: CATSRDLIAGDHEQFF.

The chain uses TRBV2 and TRBJ2-3, with 10 bases fitting TRBD2. The CDR3 sequence is 18 residues long. Germline V CDR1 and CDR2: SNHLY, FYNNEI. V shed 10 bases and J 2 bases; nucleotides not matched to a gene: 18. CDR3 sequence (DNA): TGTGCCATCTGTTCTCCCGGACTAGCGGAAAAATCCACAGATACGCAGTATTTT. Residues: CAICSPGLAEKSTDTQYF.

This chain uses TRBV9 with TRBJ2-1; 11 nucleotides align to TRBD2. Germline CDR1 reads SGDLS; CDR2 reads YYNGEE. Trimming cost V 4 bases and J 10 bases; bases outside gene matches: 13. There are 16 residues in the CDR3. CDR3 region: CASSPSGGTSGSEQFF. The DNA for the CDR3 is TGTGCCAGCAGCCCAAGCGGTGGGACTAGCGGTTCAGAGCAGTTCTTC.

This clonotype was found a few times. The chain is built from TRBV6-5 and TRBJ2-3; 7 bases line up with TRBD2. Germline CDR1 is MNHEY and CDR2 is SVGAGI. The CDR3 contains 15 residues. Germline trimming cut 2 bases from V and 4 bases from J; bases unmatched to any gene: 6. In nucleotides, the CDR3 is TGTGCCAGCAGTTACCGGGGCGGGAGCGCAGATACGCAGTATTTT. Its translation: CASSYRGGSADTQYF.

This clonotype was seen a handful of times. The genes are TRBV20-1 and TRBJ2-1, with a tentative D call TRBD2 (6 bases). The V gene's germline CDR1 is DFQATT and CDR2 SNEGSKA (reference sequence). This CDR3 has 14 residues. V lost 6 bases to trimming and J lost 8 bases, with 20 bases between them. CDR3 coding DNA: TGCAGTGCCTCCGGGACTTCTCGGTATTATGAGCAGTTCTTC. Translated: CSASGTSRYYEQFF.

This clonotype was counted only a few times. This chain links TRBV4-3 with TRBJ2-7, with D perhaps TRBD1 or TRBD2 (5 bases each). V was shortened by 4 bases and J by 0 bases, with 13 bases between the two germline ends. The CDR3 has 15 amino acids. Germline CDR1 reads LGHNA; CDR2 reads YSLEER. The CDR3 sequence: CASSLGTVSSYEQYF. The CDR3, as DNA: TGCGCCAGCAGCCTCGGGACGGTGAGCTCCTACGAGCAGTACTTC.

The genes are TRBV6-2 or TRBV6-3 and TRBJ2-2; 14 positions agree with TRBD2. The CDR3 consists of 19 residues. The germline V gene has CDR1 MNHEY and CDR2 SVGEGT. J was trimmed by 1 base and V by 0 bases; bases with no gene match: 4. CDR3 nucleotides: TGTGCCAGCAGTTACTCGACTAGCGGGAGGGCCCGGAACACCGGGGAGCTGTTTTTT. Translated: CASSYSTSGRARNTGELFF.

The sample holds a few counts of this clonotype. CDR3 DNA sequence: TGTGCCAGCAGTTTGTCAGGGCTGGGGCAGTACTTC. Protein sequence: CASSLSGLGQYF. V usage is TRBV12-3 or TRBV12-4 and J usage is TRBJ2-7; D might be TRBD1 (5 bases). The CDR3 totals 12 residues. Trimming pared 3 bases from V and 9 bases from J, leaving 12 bases between.

The J gene is TRBJ2-2, the V gene TRBV10-3; a possible D gene is TRBD2 (6 bases). The CDR3 length is 14 residues. Germline CDR1 reads ENHRY; CDR2 reads SYGVKD. With 8 bases removed from V and 5 bases from J, the gap between germline ends came to 15 bases. CDR3 DNA sequence: TGTGCCATCTGGGGGGATAGGTTGACCGGGGAGCTGTTTTTT. This translates into CAIWGDRLTGELFF.

The chain employs TRBV25-1 and TRBJ1-2, with D uncertain. Germline V CDR1 and CDR2: MGHDK, SYGVNS. The CDR3 totals 13 residues. V lost 2 bases and J lost 8, with 12 bases in between. CDR3: CASSEGRLRGYTF. CDR3 sequence (DNA): TGTGCCAGCAGTGAAGGGCGGCTTCGCGGCTACACCTTC.

The chain is built from TRBV4-2 and TRBJ2-1; D possibly uses TRBD1 or TRBD2 (5 bases each). In germline, CDR1 is LGHNA, CDR2 YNFKEQ. CDR3 size: 17 residues. The germline V and J ends were trimmed by 4 bases and 12 bases, with 28 bases remaining between them. CDR3 nucleotide sequence: TGTGCCAGCAGCCTATCCCAGAGGGGCAGGGCCCTTGGGGGGCAGTTCTTC. It specifies CASSLSQRGRALGGQFF.

This clonotype was detected only once. The chain links TRBV9 to TRBJ2-1, with 11 bases identical to TRBD2. The germline gives CDR1 SGDLS, CDR2 YYNGEE. After removal of 4 bases from V and 0 bases from J, the junction contained 9 bases not matched to a gene. CDR3 length equals 18 residues. The CDR3, as DNA: TGTGCCAGCAGCCCCGGGGGTAGCGGGAGGGGCTCCTACAATGAGCAGTTCTTC. Protein product: CASSPGGSGRGSYNEQFF.

V gene TRBV6-1 combines with J gene TRBJ1-1, with 11 bases that match TRBD1. The CDR3 covers 15 residues. Per germline, CDR1 MNHNS and CDR2 SASEGT. After removal of 4 bases from V and 1 base from J, the junction contained 2 bases not matched to a gene. CDR3 amino acids: CASSAGTGGNTEAFF. The CDR3 nucleotides read TGTGCCAGCAGTGCGGGGACAGGGGGGAACACTGAAGCTTTCTTT.

This clonotype was detected only a few times. The chain couples TRBV11-3 to TRBJ2-7; the D gene could be TRBD1 or TRBD2 (5 bases each). This CDR3 comprises 13 residues. CDR1 is SGHNT and CDR2 is YENEEA in the germline V gene. V was pared by 1 base and J by 7 bases, with 11 bases between. The CDR3 spells CASSLVQGREQYF. CDR3 DNA sequence: TGTGCCAGCAGCTTAGTGCAGGGACGAGAGCAGTACTTC.

The J gene is TRBJ1-1, the V gene TRBV29-1; D ambiguous. Germline values: CDR1 SQVTM, CDR2 ANQGSEA. Trimming left V 6 bases short and J 6 bases short, with 14 bases between. The CDR3 covers 12 residues. The CDR3, as DNA: TGCAGCGTGATAGAAGCGGCGTCTGAAGCTTTCTTT. Its translation: CSVIEAASEAFF.

V and J are TRBV3-1 and TRBJ2-2, with unresolved D. Trimming left V 1 base short and J 2 bases short, with 5 bases between. CDR1 and CDR2 from the germline V gene are LGHDT and YNNKEL (reference sequence). The CDR3 is 14 residues long. In nucleotides, the CDR3 is TGTGCCAGCAGCCAAGGCATAAACACCGGGGAGCTGTTTTTT. The encoded protein is CASSQGINTGELFF.

The rearrangement joins TRBV25-1 to TRBJ1-2; D not certain. V lost 3 bases and J lost 2, with 13 bases in between. This CDR3 spans 15 amino acids. From germline, CDR1 is MGHDK and CDR2 SYGVNS. The CDR3 loop is CASSDPMARNYGYTF. The CDR3 bases are TGTGCCAGCAGTGATCCTATGGCGCGAAACTATGGCTACACCTTC.

The chain links TRBV4-3 to TRBJ2-1, with 11 bases lining up with TRBD2. Germline V gives CDR1 LGHNA, CDR2 YSLEER. Trimming cost V 2 bases and J 9 bases; bases outside gene matches: 6. The CDR3 extends over 15 amino acids. The chain's CDR3 is CASSQPTSGVSEQFF. The CDR3 DNA sequence: TGCGCCAGCAGCCAACCGACTAGCGGGGTCAGTGAGCAGTTCTTC.

This clonotype was counted between two and nine times. The chain is built from TRBV6-1 and TRBJ2-1; 9 bases are shared with TRBD1. CDR1 is MNHNS, CDR2 SASEGT, per germline. V dropped 8 bases and J dropped 6; count of bases not matched to a gene: 11. The CDR3 sequence is 15 residues long. CDR3 DNA sequence: TGTGCCAGCCATAAGACCGGGACAGGGCTCAATGAGCAGTTCTTC. Translated: CASHKTGTGLNEQFF.

V usage is TRBV7-7 and J usage is TRBJ2-5; 11 bases fit TRBD2. There are 18 residues in the CDR3. With V trimmed by 5 bases and J by 0 bases, 11 bases remained unmatched. Germline V gene lookup returns CDR1 SSHAT and CDR2 FNYEAQ (reference sequence). The CDR3 loop is CASSLLAGGGSYQETQYF. Written as DNA, the CDR3 is TGTGCCAGCAGCCTCTTAGCGGGAGGGGGGTCGTACCAAGAGACCCAGTACTTC.

The rearrangement joins TRBV14 to TRBJ2-7, with D possibly TRBD2 on 5 matching bases. V lost 1 base and J 2 bases, leaving 15 bases between the germline ends. Germline V gives CDR1 SGHDN, CDR2 FVKESK. The CDR3 covers 16 residues. The CDR3 sequence: CASSQGQQRPPYEQYF. CDR3 bases: TGTGCCAGCAGCCAAGGTCAACAGCGGCCTCCCTACGAGCAGTACTTC. The whole variable domain, filled in from reference TRBV14 and TRBJ2-7, reads EAGVTQFPSHSVIEKGQTVTLRCDPISGHDNLYWYRRVMGKEIKFLLHFVKESKQDESGMPNNRFLAERTGGTYSTLKVQPAELEDSGVYFCASSQGQQRPPYEQYFGPGTRLTVT.